This T cell receptor (beta chain) is from a study of T cell changes during pregnancy in multiple sclerosis (dated 2019 in TCRdb). About the investigation overall: Changes in the T cell repertoire over the course of pregnancy were examined in this study in women with multiple sclerosis.

Library prep was done by the immunoSEQ multiplex PCR assay. TCRdb stores this immuneACCESS table with in-frame sequences only. Part of the clones is absent; in the studies checked, under half of the shortfall reflects unresolved V genes, and no reason is known for the rest. The sample has 40,000 to 45,000 clones on record, 92% of them singletons. The biggest ten clones account for over 0.5% of the sample. Notes on this clone: Its antigen remains unidentified. Base qualities are not at hand, and no much larger clone is one base apart.

CDR1 and CDR2 are read off the germline V gene as SGHTA and FQGNSA. The CDR3 contains 13 residues, cysteine and phenylalanine counted. Left in the record is the CDR3 DNA by itself, 39 bases read in frame from the first base. V is clipped by 2 bases and J by 4 bases, and the sequence between their germline boundaries is 6 bases long. The sequences come from CD4+ T cells from peripheral blood mononuclear cells, collected in the third trimester of pregnancy. The chain links TRBV7-2 with TRBJ2-1; the D gene identity is not certain. This clonotype was obtained from a female donor with multiple sclerosis, enrolled in a pregnancy study. Read as DNA, the sequence is TGTGCCAGCAGCTTAACAGATTACAATGAGCAGTTCTTC. It codes for CASSLTDYNEQFF.